The source of this T cell receptor beta chain is a study of T-cell memory formation after mild COVID-19. The overall study: Largely donor-specific sequence clusters came from a couple of donors. Regarding the study as a whole: SARS-CoV-2 specificity was not confirmed for second-wave clones peaking on day 37. A subset of responding clones appeared in pre-infection memory, suggesting cross-reactive memory joined.

About this clonotype itself: Its antigen is unidentified.

Germline V lookup: CDR1 SQVTM, CDR2 ANQGSEA. With 4 bases removed from V and 5 bases from J, the gap between germline ends came to 11 bases. The CDR3 loop spans 12 amino acids. UMIs and sample barcodes were carried by the TCR alpha and TCR beta cDNA libraries that 5'RACE produced using constant-segment primers. Using its own MiXCR run on the 5' RACE reads, TCRdb lists one record per CDR3 protein. Counted here are about 350,000 distinct CDR3 sequences, around 13% occurring once; the ten biggest clones make up 22%. The clonotype was recovered from a young man who had mild COVID-19 (a few samples of this study predate the infection). Cell type and time point are not known. The source material was PBMCs or a T cell subset sorted from them (not recorded which). The chain employs TRBV29-1 and TRBJ1-2; D is unresolved. The CDR3 protein is CSVVRADYGYTF. CDR3 DNA sequence: TGCAGCGTTGTACGAGCAGATTATGGCTACACCTTC.